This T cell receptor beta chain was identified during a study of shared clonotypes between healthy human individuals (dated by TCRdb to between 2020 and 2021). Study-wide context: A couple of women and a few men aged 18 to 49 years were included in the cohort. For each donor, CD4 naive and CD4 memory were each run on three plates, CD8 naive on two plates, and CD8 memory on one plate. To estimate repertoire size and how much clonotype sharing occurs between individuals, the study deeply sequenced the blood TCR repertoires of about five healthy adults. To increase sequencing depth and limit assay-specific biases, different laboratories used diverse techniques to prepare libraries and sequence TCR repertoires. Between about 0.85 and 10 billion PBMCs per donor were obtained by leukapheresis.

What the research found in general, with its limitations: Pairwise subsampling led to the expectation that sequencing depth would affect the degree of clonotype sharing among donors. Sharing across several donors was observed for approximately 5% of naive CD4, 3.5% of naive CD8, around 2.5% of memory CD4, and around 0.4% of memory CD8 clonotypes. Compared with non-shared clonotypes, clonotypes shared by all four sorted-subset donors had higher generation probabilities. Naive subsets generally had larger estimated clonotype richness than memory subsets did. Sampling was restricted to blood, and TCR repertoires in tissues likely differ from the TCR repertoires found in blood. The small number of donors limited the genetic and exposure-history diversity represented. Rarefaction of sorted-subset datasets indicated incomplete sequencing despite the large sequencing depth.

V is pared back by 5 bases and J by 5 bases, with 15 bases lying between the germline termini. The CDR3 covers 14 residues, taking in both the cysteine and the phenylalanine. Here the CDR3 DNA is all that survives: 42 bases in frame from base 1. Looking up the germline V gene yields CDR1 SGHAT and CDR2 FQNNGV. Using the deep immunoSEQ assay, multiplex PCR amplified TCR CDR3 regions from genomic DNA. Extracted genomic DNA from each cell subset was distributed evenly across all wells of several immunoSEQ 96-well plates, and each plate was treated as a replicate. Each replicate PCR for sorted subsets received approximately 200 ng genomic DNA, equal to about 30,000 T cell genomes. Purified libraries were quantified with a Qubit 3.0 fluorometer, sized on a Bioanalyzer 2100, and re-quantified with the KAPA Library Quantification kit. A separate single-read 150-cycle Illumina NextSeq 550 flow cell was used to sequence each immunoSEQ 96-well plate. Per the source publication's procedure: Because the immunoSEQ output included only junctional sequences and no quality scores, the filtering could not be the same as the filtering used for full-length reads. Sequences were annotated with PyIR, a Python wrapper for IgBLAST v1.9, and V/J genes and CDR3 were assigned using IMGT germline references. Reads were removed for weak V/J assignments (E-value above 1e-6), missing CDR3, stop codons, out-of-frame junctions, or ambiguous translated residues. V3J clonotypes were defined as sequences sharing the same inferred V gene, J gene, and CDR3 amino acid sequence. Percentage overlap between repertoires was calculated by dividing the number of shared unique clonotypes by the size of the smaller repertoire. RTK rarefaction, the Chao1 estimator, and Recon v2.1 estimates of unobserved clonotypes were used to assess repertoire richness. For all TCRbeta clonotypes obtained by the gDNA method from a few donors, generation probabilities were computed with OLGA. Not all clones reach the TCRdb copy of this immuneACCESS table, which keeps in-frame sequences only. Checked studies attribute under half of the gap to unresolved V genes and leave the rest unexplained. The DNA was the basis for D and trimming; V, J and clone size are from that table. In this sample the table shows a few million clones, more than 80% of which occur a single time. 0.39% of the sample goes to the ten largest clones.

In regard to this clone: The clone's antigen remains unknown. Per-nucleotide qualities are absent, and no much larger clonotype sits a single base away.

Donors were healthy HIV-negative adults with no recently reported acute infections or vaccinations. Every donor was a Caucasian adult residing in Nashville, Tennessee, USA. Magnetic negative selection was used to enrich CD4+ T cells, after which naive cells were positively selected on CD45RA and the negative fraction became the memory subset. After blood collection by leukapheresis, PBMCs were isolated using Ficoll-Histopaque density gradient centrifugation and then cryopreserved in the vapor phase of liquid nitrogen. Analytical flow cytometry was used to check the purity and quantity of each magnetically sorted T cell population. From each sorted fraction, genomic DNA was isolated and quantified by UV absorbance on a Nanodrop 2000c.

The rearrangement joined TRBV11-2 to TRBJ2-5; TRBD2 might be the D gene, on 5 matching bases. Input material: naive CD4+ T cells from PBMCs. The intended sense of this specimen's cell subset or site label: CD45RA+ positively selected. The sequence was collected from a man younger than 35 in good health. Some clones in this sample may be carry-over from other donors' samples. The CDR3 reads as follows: CASSPEVRRETQYF. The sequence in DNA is TGTGCCAGCAGCCCCGAGGTGCGGAGGGAGACCCAGTACTTC.